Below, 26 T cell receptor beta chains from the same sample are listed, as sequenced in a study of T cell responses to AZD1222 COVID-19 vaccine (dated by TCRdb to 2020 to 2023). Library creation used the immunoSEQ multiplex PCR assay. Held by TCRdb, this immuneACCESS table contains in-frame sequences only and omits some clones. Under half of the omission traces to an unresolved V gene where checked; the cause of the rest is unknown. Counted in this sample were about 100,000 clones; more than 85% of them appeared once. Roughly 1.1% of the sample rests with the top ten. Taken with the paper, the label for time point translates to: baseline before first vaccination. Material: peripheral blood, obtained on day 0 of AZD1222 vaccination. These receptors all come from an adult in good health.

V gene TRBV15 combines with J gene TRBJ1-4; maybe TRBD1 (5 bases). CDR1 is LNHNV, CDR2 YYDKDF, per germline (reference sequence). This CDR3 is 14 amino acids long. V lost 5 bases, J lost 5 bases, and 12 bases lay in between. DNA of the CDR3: TGTGCCACCAGCCACCGGGACCACAATGAAAAACTGTTTTTT. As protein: CATSHRDHNEKLFF.

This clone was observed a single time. The CDR3 nucleotides are TGTGCCAGCAGACGGGACGTTCGGGAAAACATTCAGTACTTC. Translated: CASRRDVRENIQYF. The chain links TRBV2 to TRBJ2-4; perhaps D is TRBD1 or TRBD2 (5 bases each). Per germline, CDR1 SNHLY and CDR2 FYNNEI. V dropped 6 bases and J dropped 5 bases, with 14 bases sitting between them. CDR3 length equals 14 residues.

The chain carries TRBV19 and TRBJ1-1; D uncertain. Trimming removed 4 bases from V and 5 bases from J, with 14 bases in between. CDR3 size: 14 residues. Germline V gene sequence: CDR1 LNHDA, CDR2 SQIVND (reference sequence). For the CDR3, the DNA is TGTGCCAGTAGTACCCCCGGGGTAAAGACTGAAGCTTTCTTT. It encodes CASSTPGVKTEAFF.

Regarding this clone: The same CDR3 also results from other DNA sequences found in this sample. In DNA form, the CDR3 reads TGTGCCAGCAGCTTGACAGCCAACACTGAAGCTTTCTTT. It translates to CASSLTANTEAFF. The chain has TRBV7-2 and TRBJ1-1; D perhaps matches TRBD1 (5 bases). CDR1 SGHTA and CDR2 FQGNSA come from the germline V gene. Trimming took off 3 bases at V and 2 bases at J, with 7 bases between the two ends. The CDR3 runs 13 residues.

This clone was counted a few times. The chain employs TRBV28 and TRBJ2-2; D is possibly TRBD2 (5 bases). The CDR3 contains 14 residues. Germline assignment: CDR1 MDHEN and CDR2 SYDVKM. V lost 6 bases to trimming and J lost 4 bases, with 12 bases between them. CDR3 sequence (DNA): TGTGCCAGCAGCCAATTGGGGAGCACCGGGGAGCTGTTTTTT. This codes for CASSQLGSTGELFF.

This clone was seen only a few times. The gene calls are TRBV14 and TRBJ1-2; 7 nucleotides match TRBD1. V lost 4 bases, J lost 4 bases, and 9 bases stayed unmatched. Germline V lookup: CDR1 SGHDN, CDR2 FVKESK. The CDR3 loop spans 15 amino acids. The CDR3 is CASSPGTAGTYGYTF. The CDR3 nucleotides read TGTGCCAGCAGCCCCGGGACAGCGGGTACCTATGGCTACACCTTC.

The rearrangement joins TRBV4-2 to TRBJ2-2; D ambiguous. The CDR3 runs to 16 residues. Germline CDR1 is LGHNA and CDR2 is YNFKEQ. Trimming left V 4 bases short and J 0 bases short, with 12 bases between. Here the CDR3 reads CASSLDYRSNTGELFF. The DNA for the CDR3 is TGTGCCAGCAGCCTGGATTATCGCTCGAACACCGGGGAGCTGTTTTTT.

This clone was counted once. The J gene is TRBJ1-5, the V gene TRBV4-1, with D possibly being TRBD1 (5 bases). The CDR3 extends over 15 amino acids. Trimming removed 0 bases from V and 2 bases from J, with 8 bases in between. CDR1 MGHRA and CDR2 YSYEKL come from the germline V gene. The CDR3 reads CASSQDLQGNQPQHF. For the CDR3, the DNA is TGCGCCAGCAGCCAAGATCTACAGGGCAATCAGCCCCAGCATTTT.

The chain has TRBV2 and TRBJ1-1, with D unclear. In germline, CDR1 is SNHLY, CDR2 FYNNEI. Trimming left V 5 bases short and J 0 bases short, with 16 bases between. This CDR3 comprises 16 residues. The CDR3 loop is CASSFQFGSMNTEAFF. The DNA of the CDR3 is TGTGCCAGCAGTTTCCAGTTTGGATCTATGAACACTGAAGCTTTCTTT.

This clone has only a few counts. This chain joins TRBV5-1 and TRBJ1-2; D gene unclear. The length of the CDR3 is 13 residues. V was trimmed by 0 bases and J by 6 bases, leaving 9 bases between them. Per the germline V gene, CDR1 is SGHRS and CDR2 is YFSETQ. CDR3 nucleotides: TGCGCCAGCAGCTTGGGATACAACGATGGCTACACCTTC. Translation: CASSLGYNDGYTF.

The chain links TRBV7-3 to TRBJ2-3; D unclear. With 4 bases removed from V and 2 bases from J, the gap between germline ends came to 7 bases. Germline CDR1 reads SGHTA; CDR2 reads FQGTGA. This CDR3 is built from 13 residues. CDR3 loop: CASSSPNTDTQYF. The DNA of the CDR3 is TGTGCCAGCAGCTCCCCGAACACAGATACGCAGTATTTT.

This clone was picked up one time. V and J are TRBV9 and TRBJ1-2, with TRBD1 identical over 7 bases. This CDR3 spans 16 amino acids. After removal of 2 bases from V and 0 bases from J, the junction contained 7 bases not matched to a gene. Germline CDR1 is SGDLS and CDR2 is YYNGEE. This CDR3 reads CASSVDRDSSNYGYTF. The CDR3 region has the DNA TGTGCCAGCAGCGTCGACCGGGACAGCTCTAACTATGGCTACACCTTC.

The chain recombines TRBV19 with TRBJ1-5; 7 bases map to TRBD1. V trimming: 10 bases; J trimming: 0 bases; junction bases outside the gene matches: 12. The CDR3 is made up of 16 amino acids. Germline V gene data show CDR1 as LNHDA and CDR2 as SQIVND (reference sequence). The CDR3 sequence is CATDRGQTPSNQPQHF. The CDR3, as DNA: TGTGCCACCGACCGGGGACAGACCCCTAGCAATCAGCCCCAGCATTTT.

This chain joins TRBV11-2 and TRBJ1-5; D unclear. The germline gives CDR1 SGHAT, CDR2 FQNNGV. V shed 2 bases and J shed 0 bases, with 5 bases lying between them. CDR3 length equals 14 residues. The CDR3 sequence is CASSLSDSNQPQHF. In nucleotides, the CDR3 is TGTGCCAGCAGCTTAAGTGATAGCAATCAGCCCCAGCATTTT.

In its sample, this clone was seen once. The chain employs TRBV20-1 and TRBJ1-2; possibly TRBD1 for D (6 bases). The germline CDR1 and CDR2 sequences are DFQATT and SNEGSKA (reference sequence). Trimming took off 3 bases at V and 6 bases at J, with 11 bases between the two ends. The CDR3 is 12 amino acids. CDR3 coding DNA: TGCAGTGCTAGTTGGACAGACGATGGCTACACCTTC. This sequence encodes CSASWTDDGYTF.

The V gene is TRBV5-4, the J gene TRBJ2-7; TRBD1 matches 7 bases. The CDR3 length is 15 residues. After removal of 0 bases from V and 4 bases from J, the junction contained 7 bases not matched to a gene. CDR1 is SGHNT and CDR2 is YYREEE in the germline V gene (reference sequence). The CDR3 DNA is TGTGCCAGCAGCTTGGAACAGGGGTCACCTTACGAGCAGTACTTC. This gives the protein CASSLEQGSPYEQYF. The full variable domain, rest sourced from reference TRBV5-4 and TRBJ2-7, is ETGVTQSPTHLIKTRGQQVTLRCSSQSGHNTVSWYQQALGQGPQFIFQYYREEENGRGNFPPRFSGLQFPNYSSELNVNALELDDSALYLCASSLEQGSPYEQYFGPGTRLTVT.

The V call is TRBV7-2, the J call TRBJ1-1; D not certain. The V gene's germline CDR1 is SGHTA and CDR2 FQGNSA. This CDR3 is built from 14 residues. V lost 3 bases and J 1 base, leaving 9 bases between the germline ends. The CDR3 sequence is CASSLVLKNTEAFF. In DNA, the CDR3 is TGTGCCAGCAGCTTGGTCCTAAAGAACACTGAAGCTTTCTTT.

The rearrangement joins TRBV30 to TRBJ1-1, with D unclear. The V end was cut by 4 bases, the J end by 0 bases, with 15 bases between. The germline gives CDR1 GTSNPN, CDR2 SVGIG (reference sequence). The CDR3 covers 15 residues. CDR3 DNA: TGTGCCTGGAAGGGCTCGGGCGCAATGAACACTGAAGCTTTCTTT. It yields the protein CAWKGSGAMNTEAFF.

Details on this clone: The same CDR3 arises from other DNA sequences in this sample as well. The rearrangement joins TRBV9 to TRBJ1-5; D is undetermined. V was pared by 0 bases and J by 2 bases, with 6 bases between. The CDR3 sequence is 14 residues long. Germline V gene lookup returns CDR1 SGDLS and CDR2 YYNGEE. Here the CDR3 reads CASSVGGGNQPQHF. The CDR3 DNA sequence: TGTGCCAGCAGCGTAGGTGGAGGCAATCAGCCCCAGCATTTT.

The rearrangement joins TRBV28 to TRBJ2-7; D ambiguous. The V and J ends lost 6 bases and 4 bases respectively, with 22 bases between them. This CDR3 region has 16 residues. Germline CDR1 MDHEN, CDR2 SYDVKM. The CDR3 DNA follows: TGTGCCAGCAGCACACCCTCGGCCGCTCCCAAATACGAGCAGTACTTC. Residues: CASSTPSAAPKYEQYF.

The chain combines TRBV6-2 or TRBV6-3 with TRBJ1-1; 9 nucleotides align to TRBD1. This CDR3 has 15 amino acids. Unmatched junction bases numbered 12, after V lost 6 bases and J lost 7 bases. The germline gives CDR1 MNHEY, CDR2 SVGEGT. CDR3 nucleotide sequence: TGTGCCAGCAGCCCCCTCGGACAGGGGAAGGGTGAAGCTTTCTTT. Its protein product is CASSPLGQGKGEAFF.

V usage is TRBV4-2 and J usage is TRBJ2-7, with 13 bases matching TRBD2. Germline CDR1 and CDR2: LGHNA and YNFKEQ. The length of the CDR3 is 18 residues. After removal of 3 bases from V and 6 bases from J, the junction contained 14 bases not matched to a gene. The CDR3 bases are TGTGCCAGCAGCCATTCAAACCCATGGGGACTAGCGGGGACCGAGCAGTACTTC. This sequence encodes CASSHSNPWGLAGTEQYF.

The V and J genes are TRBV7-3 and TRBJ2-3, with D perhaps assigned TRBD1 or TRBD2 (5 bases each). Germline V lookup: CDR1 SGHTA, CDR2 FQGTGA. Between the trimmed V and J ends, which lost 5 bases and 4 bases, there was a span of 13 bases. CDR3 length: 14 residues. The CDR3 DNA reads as TGTGCCAGCAGCCCACTAGTGGGGGCAGATACGCAGTATTTT. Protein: CASSPLVGADTQYF. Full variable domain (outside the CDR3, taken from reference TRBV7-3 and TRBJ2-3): GAGVSQTPSNKVTEKGKYVELRCDPISGHTALYWYRQSLGQGPEFLIYFQGTGAADDSGLPNDRFFAVRPEGSVSTLKIQRTERGDSAVYLCASSPLVGADTQYFGPGTRLTVL.

The CDR3 sequence is CASSQRGVYTF. CDR3 sequence (DNA): TGTGCCAGCAGCCAAAGAGGGGTCTACACCTTC. The genes are TRBV3-1 (or the pseudogene TRBV3-2) and TRBJ1-2, with D tentatively TRBD1 (5 bases). There are 11 residues in the CDR3. The V end was cut by 2 bases, the J end by 10 bases, with 8 bases between. Germline V CDR1 and CDR2: LGHDT, YNNKEL (reference sequence).

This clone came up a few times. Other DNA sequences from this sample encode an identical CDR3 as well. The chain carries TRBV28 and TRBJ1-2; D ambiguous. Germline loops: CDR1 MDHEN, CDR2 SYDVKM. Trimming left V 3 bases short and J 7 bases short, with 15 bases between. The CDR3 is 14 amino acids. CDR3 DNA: TGTGCCAGCAGTTTGGCAGGCCAAGTGGGTGGCTACACCTTC. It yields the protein CASSLAGQVGGYTF.

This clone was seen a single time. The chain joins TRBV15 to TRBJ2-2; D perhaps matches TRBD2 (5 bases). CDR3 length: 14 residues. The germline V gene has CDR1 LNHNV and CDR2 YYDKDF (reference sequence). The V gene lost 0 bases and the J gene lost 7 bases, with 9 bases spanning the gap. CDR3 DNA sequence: TGTGCCACCAGCAGAGATATGGAGGTCGGGGAGCTGTTTTTT. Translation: CATSRDMEVGELFF.